This T cell receptor (beta chain) was sequenced for a study of cytomegalovirus exposure and HLA in healthy donors. The study ran its PCR with 60 Vbeta and 13 Jbeta primers. Sequencing was performed with immunoSEQ multiplex PCR; in TCRdb, only in-frame clones are kept and a portion is missing. Its listing shows approximately 93,000 clones. CDR3 length equals 17 residues. CDR1 MGHRA and CDR2 YSYEKL come from the germline V gene. V dropped 0 bases and J dropped 3 bases, with 17 bases sitting between them. The sample was PBMCs. The chain is built from TRBV4-1 and TRBJ1-1; possibly TRBD1 for D (6 bases). The receptor was derived from a woman between 25 and 40 years old in good health and CMV-seronegative. CDR3 in amino acids: CASSQDEGGIKDTEAFF. CDR3 nucleotides: TGCGCCAGCAGCCAAGATGAGGGGGGGATAAAGGACACTGAAGCTTTCTTT.